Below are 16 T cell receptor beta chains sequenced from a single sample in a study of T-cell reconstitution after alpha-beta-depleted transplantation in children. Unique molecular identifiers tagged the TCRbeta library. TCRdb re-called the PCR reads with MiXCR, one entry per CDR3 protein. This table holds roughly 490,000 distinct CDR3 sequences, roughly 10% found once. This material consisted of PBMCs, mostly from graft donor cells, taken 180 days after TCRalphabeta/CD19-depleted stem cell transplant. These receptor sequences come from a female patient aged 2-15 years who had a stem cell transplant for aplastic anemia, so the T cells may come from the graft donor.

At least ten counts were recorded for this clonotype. As DNA, the CDR3 is TGTGCCAGCAGCCCGGACGTTTCTAACTATGGCTACACCTTC. It translates to CASSPDVSNYGYTF. The chain joins TRBV7-2 to TRBJ1-2; no firm D call. The CDR3 extends over 14 amino acids. V lost 5 bases and J lost 0, with 10 bases in between. Germline-derived CDR1 and CDR2 are SGHTA and FQGNSA.

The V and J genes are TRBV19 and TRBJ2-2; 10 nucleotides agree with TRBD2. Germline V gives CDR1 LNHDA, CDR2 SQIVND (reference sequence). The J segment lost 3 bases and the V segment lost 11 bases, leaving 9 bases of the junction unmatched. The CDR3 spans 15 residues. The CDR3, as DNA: TGTGCCTCGGGCGAGCGGGAGGGTCACACCGGGGAGCTGTTTTTT. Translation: CASGEREGHTGELFF.

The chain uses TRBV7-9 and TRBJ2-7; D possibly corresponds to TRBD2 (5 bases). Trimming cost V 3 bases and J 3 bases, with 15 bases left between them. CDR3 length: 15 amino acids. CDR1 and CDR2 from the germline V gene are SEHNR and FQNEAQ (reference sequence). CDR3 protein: CASSLDGKAGYEQYF. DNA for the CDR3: TGTGCCAGCAGCTTGGACGGGAAAGCCGGCTACGAGCAGTACTTC. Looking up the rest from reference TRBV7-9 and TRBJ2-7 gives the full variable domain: DTGVSQNPRHKITKRGQNVTFRCDPISEHNRLYWYRQTLGQGPEFLTYFQNEAQLEKSRLLSDRFSAERPKGSFSTLEIQRTEQGDSAMYLCASSLDGKAGYEQYFGPGTRLTVT.

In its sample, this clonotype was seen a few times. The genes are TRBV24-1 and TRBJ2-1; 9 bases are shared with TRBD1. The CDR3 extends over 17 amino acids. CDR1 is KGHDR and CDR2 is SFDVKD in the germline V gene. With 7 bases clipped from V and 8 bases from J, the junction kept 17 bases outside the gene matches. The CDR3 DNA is TGTGCCACCAGGGGCCCCCTAGACGGGACAGGGAACCATGAGCAGTTCTTC. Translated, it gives CATRGPLDGTGNHEQFF.

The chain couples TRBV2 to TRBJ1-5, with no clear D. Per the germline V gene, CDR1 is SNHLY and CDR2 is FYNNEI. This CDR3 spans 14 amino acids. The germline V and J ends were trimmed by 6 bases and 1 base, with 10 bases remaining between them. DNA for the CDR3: TGTGCCAGCAGCGCCGACAAAAGCAATCAGCCCCAGCATTTT. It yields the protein CASSADKSNQPQHF.

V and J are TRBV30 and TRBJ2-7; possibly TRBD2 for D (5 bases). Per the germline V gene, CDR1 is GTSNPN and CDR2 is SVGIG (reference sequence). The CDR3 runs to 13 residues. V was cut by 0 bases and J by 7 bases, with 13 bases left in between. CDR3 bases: TGTGCCTGGAGTGTAGGCGTGGCGGGTGAGCAGTACGTC. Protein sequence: CAWSVGVAGEQYV.

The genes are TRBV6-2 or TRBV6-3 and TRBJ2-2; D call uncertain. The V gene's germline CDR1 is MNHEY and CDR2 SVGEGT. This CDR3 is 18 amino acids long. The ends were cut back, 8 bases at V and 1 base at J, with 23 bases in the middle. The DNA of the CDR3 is TGTGCCAGCCCTCTCGCCTCGCTGACGGTCGAGAACACCGGGGAGCTGTTTTTT. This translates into CASPLASLTVENTGELFF.

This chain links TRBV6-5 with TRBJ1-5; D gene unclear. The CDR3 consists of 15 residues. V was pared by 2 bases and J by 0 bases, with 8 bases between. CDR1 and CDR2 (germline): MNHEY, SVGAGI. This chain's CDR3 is CASSYLAVSNQPQHF. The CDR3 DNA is TGTGCCAGCAGTTACCTGGCGGTTAGCAATCAGCCCCAGCATTTT.

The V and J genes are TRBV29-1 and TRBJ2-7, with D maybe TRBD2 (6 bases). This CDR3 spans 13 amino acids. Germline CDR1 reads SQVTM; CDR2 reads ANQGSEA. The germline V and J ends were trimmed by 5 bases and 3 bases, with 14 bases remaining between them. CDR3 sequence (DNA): TGCAGCGTTCGGGGACTTGGGAGCTACGAGCAGTACTTC. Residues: CSVRGLGSYEQYF.

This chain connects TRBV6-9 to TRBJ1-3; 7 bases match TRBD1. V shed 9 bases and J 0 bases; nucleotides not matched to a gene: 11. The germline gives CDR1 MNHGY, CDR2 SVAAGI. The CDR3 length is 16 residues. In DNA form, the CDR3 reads TGTGCCAGGGGACAGCGACCACCATTCTCTGGAAACACCATATATTTT. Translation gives CARGQRPPFSGNTIYF.

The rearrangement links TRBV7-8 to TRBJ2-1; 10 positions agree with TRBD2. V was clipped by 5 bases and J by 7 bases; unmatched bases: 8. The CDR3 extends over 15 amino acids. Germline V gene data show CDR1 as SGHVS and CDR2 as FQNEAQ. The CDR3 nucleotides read TGTGCCAGCAGCAGGACTAGCGGCCCCCGAAATGAGCAGTTCTTC. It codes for CASSRTSGPRNEQFF.

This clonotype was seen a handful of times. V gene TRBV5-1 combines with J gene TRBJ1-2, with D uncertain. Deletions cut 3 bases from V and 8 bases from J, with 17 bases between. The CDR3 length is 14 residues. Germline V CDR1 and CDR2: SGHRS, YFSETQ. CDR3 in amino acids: CASSSAREGNGYTF. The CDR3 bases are TGCGCCAGCAGCTCCGCGCGGGAGGGTAACGGCTACACCTTC.

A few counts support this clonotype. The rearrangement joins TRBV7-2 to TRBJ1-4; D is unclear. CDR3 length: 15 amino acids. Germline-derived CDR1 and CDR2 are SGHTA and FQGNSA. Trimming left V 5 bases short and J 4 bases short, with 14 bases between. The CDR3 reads CASSPFEGINEKLFF. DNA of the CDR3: TGTGCCAGCAGCCCGTTTGAAGGCATTAATGAAAAACTGTTTTTT.

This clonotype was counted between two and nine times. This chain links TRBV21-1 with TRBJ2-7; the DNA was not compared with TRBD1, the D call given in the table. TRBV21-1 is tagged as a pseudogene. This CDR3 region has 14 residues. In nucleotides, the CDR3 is TGTGCCAGCAGCGGCCGGGACAGGGCTTTCGAGCAGTACTTC. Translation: CASSGRDRAFEQYF.

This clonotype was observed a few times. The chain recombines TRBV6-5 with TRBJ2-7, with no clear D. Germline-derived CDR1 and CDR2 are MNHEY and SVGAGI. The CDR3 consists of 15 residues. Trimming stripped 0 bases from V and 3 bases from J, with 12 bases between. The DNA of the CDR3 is TGTGCCAGCAGTTACTCGGGATGGAATAGCTACGAGCAGTACGTC. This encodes CASSYSGWNSYEQYV.

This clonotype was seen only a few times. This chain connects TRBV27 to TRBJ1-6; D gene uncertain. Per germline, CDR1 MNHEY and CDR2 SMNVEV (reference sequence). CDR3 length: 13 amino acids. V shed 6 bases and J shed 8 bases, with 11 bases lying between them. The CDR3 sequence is CASSPGRHSPLHF. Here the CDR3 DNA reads TGTGCCAGCAGCCCGGGGAGGCATTCACCCCTCCACTTT.